This TCR beta chain was captured in a study of blood T cells in healthy people across ages. Study-level findings and limits: The long-lived group displayed more naive CD4+ cells, plus higher diversity, than the aged donors did. Strong correlation linked observed beta diversity and percent naive T cells.

Germline-derived CDR1 and CDR2 are MDHEN and SYDVKM. The CDR3 contains 13 residues. V lost 6 bases and J 6 bases, leaving 12 bases between the germline ends. The authors ran a second PCR of about 6 to 11 cycles using a sample-barcoded 5' primer and a J-beta primer mix. TCRdb re-analysed the 5' RACE reads in MiXCR, keeping a single row per CDR3 protein. The sample records almost 800,000 distinct CDR3 sequences, about 62% being singletons. This clonotype was seen only a few times. Its specificity is not known. Sequencing was carried out using blood. The chain joins TRBV28 to TRBJ2-1; D possibly corresponds to TRBD2 (5 bases). The sequence derives from a man aged 25-45 years in good health. This CDR3 reads CASRTLAPNEQFF. Here the CDR3 DNA reads TGTGCCAGCAGGACCCTAGCCCCCAATGAGCAGTTCTTC. The entire variable domain, with the rest obtained from reference TRBV28 and TRBJ2-1, is as follows: DVKVTQSSRYLVKRTGEKVFLECVQDMDHENMFWYRQDPGLGLRLIYFSYDVKMKEKGDIPEGYSVSREKKERFSLILESASTNQTSMYLCASRTLAPNEQFFGPGTRLTVL.